This TCR beta chain was captured in a study of cytomegalovirus exposure and HLA in healthy donors. A multiplex PCR was run with 60 Vbeta primers and 13 Jbeta primers. The protocol was immunoSEQ multiplex PCR, while the TCRdb copy is restricted to in-frame clones and leaves out a portion. Of 100,000 to 150,000 clones listed, 65% to 80% are singletons. Study-wide points: Further analysis was carried out later, and it showed several of the most significant clusters appearing linked to common viral pathogens. Association of approximately 16,000 TCR beta sequences with HLA alleles was found at 0.05 false discovery rate in a later analysis.

The CDR3 runs 15 residues. Per germline, CDR1 SGDLS and CDR2 YYNGEE. Trimming stripped 0 bases from V and 0 bases from J, with 8 bases between. On this clone itself: Its target is not known.

This chain uses TRBV9 with TRBJ2-3, with TRBD2 as a possible D gene (5 bases). This TCR was sampled from a male donor in good health and CMV-seropositive. Sequencing input: PBMCs. Here the CDR3 reads CASSVGAGSTDTQYF. The CDR3 DNA is TGTGCCAGCAGCGTAGGGGCGGGTAGCACAGATACGCAGTATTTT.